These 27 T cell receptor beta chains were sequenced from one sample in a study of cytomegalovirus exposure and HLA in healthy donors. Vbeta (60) and Jbeta (13) primers were used in the PCR. TCRdb keeps only in-frame clones here, not all; method: immunoSEQ multiplex PCR. The table gives around 100,000 clones; the top ten clones make up 0.45% to 0.6% of it. The sample taken for sequencing was PBMCs. Receptors originate from a man aged 50 or older in good health and CMV-seronegative.

The chain links TRBV25-1 to TRBJ2-6, with TRBD2 as a possible D gene (5 bases). The CDR3 is 14 residues long. CDR1 and CDR2 from the germline V gene are MGHDK and SYGVNS. Trimming removed 7 bases from V and 1 base from J, with 8 bases in between. The CDR3 is CASKRGSGANVLTF. For the CDR3, the DNA is TGTGCCAGCAAGCGAGGGTCTGGGGCCAACGTCCTGACTTTC.

The rearrangement joins TRBV6-5 to TRBJ2-3, with D possibly being TRBD2 (5 bases). The CDR3 totals 13 residues. Germline V lookup: CDR1 MNHEY, CDR2 SVGAGI. The V and J ends lost 5 bases and 2 bases respectively, with 8 bases between them. The CDR3 here is CASSNGLTDTQYF. The CDR3 DNA is TGTGCCAGCAGTAACGGACTCACAGATACGCAGTATTTT.

The chain links TRBV7-2 to TRBJ1-2, with D unresolved. V lost 0 bases to trimming and J lost 6 bases, with 11 bases between them. The CDR3 length is 14 residues. Germline values: CDR1 SGHTA, CDR2 FQGNSA. The CDR3: CASSLASPEDGYTF. CDR3 sequence (DNA): TGTGCCAGCAGCTTAGCGTCCCCAGAAGATGGCTACACCTTC.

The chain has TRBV5-1 and TRBJ2-1, with 11 bases matching TRBD2. Germline trimming cut 2 bases from V and 5 bases from J; bases unmatched to any gene: 6. Germline values: CDR1 SGHRS, CDR2 YFSETQ. The CDR3 contains 16 residues. CDR3 nucleotides: TGCGCCAGCAGCTTACCCACTAGCGGGAGAGACAATGAGCAGTTCTTC. It is translated as CASSLPTSGRDNEQFF.

The rearrangement uses TRBV6-5 and TRBJ1-2; weak D call: TRBD1 (5 bases). Germline CDR1 reads MNHEY; CDR2 reads SVGAGI. Trimming removed 5 bases from V and 7 bases from J, with 17 bases in between. This CDR3 has 14 amino acids. The CDR3: CASSRFGRVFGYTF. The CDR3 nucleotides read TGTGCCAGCAGTAGGTTTGGCAGGGTATTTGGCTACACCTTC.

V usage is TRBV29-1 and J usage is TRBJ2-7, with TRBD1 matching 9 bases. CDR1 is SQVTM, CDR2 ANQGSEA, per germline. CDR3 length: 15 amino acids. Trimming cost V 1 base and J 2 bases; bases outside gene matches: 6. The CDR3 protein is CSVEGGQGNPYEQYF. The DNA for the CDR3 is TGCAGCGTTGAAGGGGGACAGGGAAATCCCTACGAGCAGTACTTC.

CDR3 loop: CASSPPGQRNTEAFF. The CDR3 DNA is TGTGCCAGCAGCCCTCCGGGACAGAGAAACACTGAAGCTTTCTTT. The chain is built from TRBV5-4 and TRBJ1-1; 7 nucleotides line up with TRBD1. CDR1 and CDR2 from the germline V gene are SGHNT and YYREEE (reference sequence). The CDR3 is 15 amino acids. V gave up 4 bases and J gave up 2 bases; unmatched junction bases: 8.

The chain employs TRBV19 and TRBJ1-5; a possible D gene is TRBD1 (6 bases). CDR3 length: 14 residues. CDR1 is LNHDA and CDR2 is SQIVND in the germline V gene (reference sequence). Trimming cost V 5 bases and J 6 bases, with 14 bases left between them. In DNA, the CDR3 is TGTGCCAGTAGTGTGACAGGCACAGGTCAGCCCCAGCATTTT. This translates into CASSVTGTGQPQHF.

This rearrangement joins TRBV18 to TRBJ2-3; tentative D call: TRBD1 (8 bases). V lost 4 bases and J lost 4, with 15 bases in between. Per germline, CDR1 KGHSH and CDR2 LQKENI. The length of the CDR3 is 15 residues. Here the CDR3 DNA reads TGTGCCAGCTCACTTACAGGGGGGGTGCCAGATACGCAGTATTTT. Protein product: CASSLTGGVPDTQYF.

The chain couples TRBV19 to TRBJ2-5; 10 bases align to TRBD2. This CDR3 is 18 amino acids long. Trimming took 3 bases from V and 5 from J; bases not matched to a gene: 15. Germline V gives CDR1 LNHDA, CDR2 SQIVND (reference sequence). In DNA, the CDR3 is TGTGCCAGTAGTATGGGTAGGAGCGGGAGGGCATTAGGGGAGACCCAGTACTTC. Amino acid sequence: CASSMGRSGRALGETQYF.

The J gene is TRBJ2-7, the V gene TRBV7-2; 8 positions match TRBD1. The CDR3 runs 14 residues. With 5 bases clipped from V and 2 bases from J, the junction kept 5 bases outside the gene matches. Per germline, CDR1 SGHTA and CDR2 FQGNSA. The CDR3 spells CASSAYRGAYEQYF. The CDR3 DNA follows: TGTGCCAGCAGCGCATACAGGGGGGCCTACGAGCAGTACTTC.

The chain has TRBV7-2 and TRBJ2-1, with TRBD2 matching over 8 bases. Unmatched junction bases numbered 8, after V lost 1 base and J lost 9 bases. This CDR3 comprises 15 residues. Per the germline V gene, CDR1 is SGHTA and CDR2 is FQGNSA. DNA for the CDR3: TGTGCCAGCAGCTTAGTCGGGAGGGCCTCAGGTGAGCAGTTCTTC. Translating it yields CASSLVGRASGEQFF.

The V gene is TRBV15, the J gene TRBJ2-7; perhaps TRBD1 as D (5 bases). The CDR3 has 15 residues. Germline-derived CDR1 and CDR2 are LNHNV and YYDKDF (reference sequence). Trimming removed 4 bases from V and 3 bases from J, with 16 bases in between. The CDR3 here is CATSKDNRFGYEQYF. DNA for the CDR3: TGTGCCACCAGCAAGGACAATCGTTTCGGCTACGAGCAGTACTTC.

The rearrangement links TRBV19 to TRBJ2-5; TRBD1 agrees at 7 bases. Trimming removed 7 bases from V and 6 bases from J; junction bases left unmatched: 8. Germline V gives CDR1 LNHDA, CDR2 SQIVND (reference sequence). The CDR3 is made up of 13 amino acids. DNA of the CDR3: TGTGCCAGTAATAGGGGGCCGGGGAAGACCCAGTACTTC. Its translation: CASNRGPGKTQYF.

The chain links TRBV6-5 to TRBJ1-1; no clear D gene. The V end was cut by 3 bases, the J end by 9 bases, with 17 bases between. Germline V gives CDR1 MNHEY, CDR2 SVGAGI. This CDR3 is built from 14 residues. In nucleotides, the CDR3 is TGTGCCAGCAGTTATAGAGGCAGAGGGCCCCAAGCTTTCTTT. Protein product: CASSYRGRGPQAFF.

The chain couples TRBV5-5 to TRBJ1-5; D is ambiguous. The V and J ends lost 1 base and 5 bases respectively, with 7 bases between them. The CDR3 has 13 amino acids. Germline V gives CDR1 SGHKS, CDR2 YYEKEE (reference sequence). CDR3 amino acids: CASSLHGDQPQHF. For the CDR3, the DNA is TGTGCCAGCAGCTTGCACGGGGATCAGCCCCAGCATTTT.

The rearrangement joins TRBV11-3 to TRBJ1-1, with TRBD1 matching over 8 bases. CDR1 is SGHNT and CDR2 is YENEEA in the germline V gene. The CDR3 consists of 13 residues. With V trimmed by 2 bases and J by 10 bases, 6 bases remained unmatched. CDR3 nucleotide sequence: TGTGCCAGCAGCTTAACCCTAGGACAGGGAGCTTTCTTT. Residues: CASSLTLGQGAFF.

A remark on this clone: Within the sample, other DNA sequences also encode this same CDR3. This chain connects TRBV4-1 to TRBJ1-5, with 7 nucleotides matching TRBD1. Trimming removed 1 base from V and 7 bases from J; junction bases left unmatched: 4. The CDR3 runs to 14 residues. Germline V gives CDR1 MGHRA, CDR2 YSYEKL. CDR3 in DNA: TGCGCCAGCAGCCAAGGACGAGGGGGCCAGCCCCAGCATTTT. Translating gives CASSQGRGGQPQHF.

V usage is TRBV4-1 and J usage is TRBJ1-5; TRBD1 matches at 9 bases. Germline CDR1 reads MGHRA; CDR2 reads YSYEKL. This CDR3 region has 14 residues. The V and J ends lost 3 bases and 7 bases, in that order; junction bases with no gene match: 4. CDR3 region: CASSQGTGTQPQHF. Written as DNA, the CDR3 is TGCGCCAGCAGCCAGGGGACAGGGACCCAGCCCCAGCATTTT.

The chain employs TRBV18 and TRBJ2-1; TRBD1 agrees at 8 bases. Germline loops: CDR1 KGHSH, CDR2 LQKENI. This CDR3 spans 15 amino acids. Trimming at V came to 3 bases and at J to 8 bases, leaving 9 bases not matched to a gene. The CDR3 region has the DNA TGTGCCAGCTCACCCGACAGGGGCCTTTACGATGAGCAGTTCTTC. Its protein product is CASSPDRGLYDEQFF.

The chain carries TRBV7-9 and TRBJ1-1; TRBD1 is a possible D gene (5 bases). The V end was cut by 6 bases, the J end by 7 bases, with 15 bases between. The germline V gene has CDR1 SEHNR and CDR2 FQNEAQ (reference sequence). The length of the CDR3 is 13 residues. The CDR3 here is CASRPAEGVEAFF. CDR3 nucleotides: TGTGCCAGCAGACCTGCCGAAGGGGTTGAAGCTTTCTTT.

This chain connects TRBV27 to TRBJ1-4, with 8 bases identical to TRBD1. This CDR3 is built from 13 residues. Looked up from germline, CDR1 is MNHEY and CDR2 is SMNVEV (reference sequence). Germline trimming cut 8 bases from V and 5 bases from J; bases unmatched to any gene: 4. The CDR3 DNA reads TGTGCCAGCGGGGGACAGGCGAATGAAAAACTGTTTTTT. It translates to CASGGQANEKLFF.

As to this clone: Other DNA variants within this sample encode the same CDR3. The V gene is TRBV5-1, the J gene TRBJ1-2; no clear D gene. V lost 1 base, J lost 3 bases, and 7 bases lay in between. Germline CDR1 reads SGHRS; CDR2 reads YFSETQ. The CDR3 is made up of 13 amino acids. The CDR3 region is CASSLLGDYGYTF. In DNA form, the CDR3 reads TGCGCCAGCAGCTTGCTCGGGGACTATGGCTACACCTTC.

This rearrangement joins TRBV5-1 to TRBJ1-2; no firm D call. This CDR3 contains 15 residues. Germline V gene sequence: CDR1 SGHRS, CDR2 YFSETQ. V was pared by 3 bases and J by 2 bases, with 14 bases between. Here the CDR3 reads CASSSGAVGNYGYTF. The CDR3, as DNA: TGCGCCAGCAGCTCGGGTGCTGTCGGAAACTATGGCTACACCTTC.

V usage is TRBV11-2 and J usage is TRBJ1-1; D remains unclear. Trimming removed 1 base from V and 1 base from J, with 7 bases in between. CDR1 and CDR2 (germline): SGHAT, FQNNGV. This CDR3 is built from 14 residues. The CDR3 spells CASSLGRSNTEAFF. As DNA, the CDR3 is TGTGCCAGCAGCTTAGGCAGGTCGAACACTGAAGCTTTCTTT.

The V call is TRBV9, the J call TRBJ2-7, with 8 positions matching TRBD2. The CDR3 has 15 amino acids. Trimming cost V 4 bases and J 0 bases; bases outside gene matches: 6. Germline V lookup: CDR1 SGDLS, CDR2 YYNGEE. The CDR3 nucleotides are TGTGCCAGCAGCTCCGGGGGGGTGAGCTCCTACGAGCAGTACTTC. This gives the protein CASSSGGVSSYEQYF. Looking up the rest from reference TRBV9 and TRBJ2-7 gives the full variable domain: DSGVTQTPKHLITATGQRVTLRCSPRSGDLSVYWYQQSLDQGLQFLIQYYNGEERAKGNILERFSAQQFPDLHSELNLSSLELGDSALYFCASSSGGVSSYEQYFGPGTRLTVT.

This chain connects TRBV5-1 to TRBJ2-1; TRBD2 aligns across 9 bases. V trimming: 4 bases; J trimming: 7 bases; junction bases outside the gene matches: 6. There are 14 residues in the CDR3. Germline CDR1 reads SGHRS; CDR2 reads YFSETQ. CDR3 loop: CASSGGGAPNEQFF. CDR3 bases: TGCGCCAGCAGCGGCGGGGGGGCTCCTAATGAGCAGTTCTTC. Filled out from reference TRBV5-1 and TRBJ2-1, the complete variable domain reads KAGVTQTPRYLIKTRGQQVTLSCSPISGHRSVSWYQQTPGQGLQFLFEYFSETQRNKGNFPGRFSGRQFSNSRSEMNVSTLELGDSALYLCASSGGGAPNEQFFGPGTRLTVL.